Sequencing of this T cell receptor (beta chain) was carried out in a study of blood T cell repertoires in COVID-19. Libraries were prepared by immunoSEQ multiplex PCR; TCRdb keeps only in-frame clonotypes and omits some of them. The sample records under 300,000 clones, more than 80% being singletons. The V end was cut by 1 base, the J end by 7 bases, with 5 bases between. There are 12 residues in the CDR3. CDR1 is MNHEY and CDR2 is SVGEGT in the germline V gene. This TCR was sampled from a woman between 25 and 40 years old with active or convalescent COVID-19. Sequencing used peripheral blood. The chain couples TRBV6-2 or TRBV6-3 to TRBJ1-5; D unclear. CDR3 DNA: TGTGCCAGCAGTTACTTGAGGCAGCCCCAGCATTTT. Protein product: CASSYLRQPQHF.